The count of the clone carrying this T cell receptor beta chain is one. What it recognizes is unknown. Template switching by 5'RACE produced TCR cDNA, adding a universal primer site and UMIs. One entry per CDR3 protein, called by TCRdb with MiXCR from the 5' RACE reads. The data hold roughly 300,000 distinct CDR3 sequences, with about 6.6% observed a single time. The sample originates from a study of T cells after yellow fever vaccination. Study-level information: The authors prepared low-cell-number fractions using SMART-Seq v4 Ultra Low Input.

V was clipped by 3 bases and J by 5 bases; unmatched bases: 15. Germline assignment: CDR1 SGHRS and CDR2 YFSETQ. The CDR3 covers 18 residues. Findings and caveats of the study: Weaker, the secondary response had a peak occurring faster, on day 5 versus 15. Some clonotypes were seen in both the CD4 and the CD8 compartments. These made up a small share and likely arose from convergent recombination.

The receptor was isolated from a man aged 18-30 years who received the YFV17D yellow fever vaccine. This chain uses TRBV5-1 with TRBJ2-5, with 11 bases that match TRBD2. The specimen comprised PBMCs, sampled about 41 days after the first yellow fever vaccination. CDR3 protein: CASSSGTSGPGGLETQYF. The CDR3 nucleotides are TGCGCCAGCAGCTCCGGGACTAGCGGACCAGGAGGGTTGGAGACCCAGTACTTC.